What follows are 27 T cell receptor beta chains derived from one specimen sequenced in a study of blood T cell repertoires in COVID-19. The protocol was immunoSEQ multiplex PCR, while the TCRdb copy is restricted to in-frame clones and leaves out a portion. The profile shows fewer than 50,000 clones, approximately 85% of them singletons. The sample taken for sequencing was peripheral blood. The receptor set was obtained from a woman aged 80 or over with acute or convalescent COVID-19.

The chain is built from TRBV28 and TRBJ2-5, with D possibly TRBD1 on 5 matching bases. CDR1 and CDR2 from the germline V gene are MDHEN and SYDVKM. Trimming pared 3 bases from V and 4 bases from J, leaving 15 bases between. This CDR3 region has 15 residues. The CDR3 DNA is TGTGCCAGCAGTTTTGGGGCTGCCCAGGGAGAGACCCAGTACTTC. Translating it yields CASSFGAAQGETQYF.

This rearrangement joins TRBV6-6 to TRBJ2-5; 8 nucleotides match TRBD2. The CDR3 runs to 15 residues. J was trimmed by 5 bases and V by 2 bases; bases with no gene match: 7. CDR1 is MNHNY, CDR2 SVGAGI, per germline (reference sequence). This CDR3 is CASSYHSGTTETQYF. The DNA for the CDR3 is TGTGCCAGCAGTTACCATAGCGGGACGACGGAGACCCAGTACTTC.

The chain combines TRBV3-1 (or the pseudogene TRBV3-2) with TRBJ2-1; maybe TRBD2 (5 bases). The CDR3 has 14 residues. Per the germline V gene, CDR1 is LGHDT and CDR2 is YNNKEL (reference sequence). V lost 10 bases, J lost 5 bases, and 18 bases lay in between. The CDR3 here is CATSGGSLNNEQFF. The CDR3 nucleotides read TGTGCCACGAGCGGAGGCTCCCTCAACAATGAGCAGTTCTTC.

The chain is built from TRBV30 and TRBJ2-1; D perhaps matches TRBD1 (5 bases). The length of the CDR3 is 14 residues. CDR1 and CDR2 (germline): GTSNPN, SVGIG (reference sequence). Trimming took 4 bases from V and 6 from J, leaving 16 bases between them. The CDR3: CAWTQGRTLNEQFF. The DNA for the CDR3 is TGTGCCTGGACTCAGGGAAGGACGCTCAATGAGCAGTTCTTC.

V is TRBV5-1 and J is TRBJ2-1, with 7 bases identical to TRBD1. Germline assignment: CDR1 SGHRS and CDR2 YFSETQ. V was clipped by 1 base and J by 7 bases; unmatched bases: 11. The CDR3 is 16 residues long. CDR3 amino acids: CASSLPMTGSVNEQFF. CDR3 sequence (DNA): TGCGCCAGCAGCTTGCCTATGACAGGGTCGGTTAATGAGCAGTTCTTC.

This sequence joins TRBV24-1 and TRBJ2-1, with 7 positions matching TRBD2. Germline assignment: CDR1 KGHDR and CDR2 SFDVKD. This CDR3 is built from 18 residues. V dropped 0 bases and J dropped 0; count of bases not matched to a gene: 7. Written as DNA, the CDR3 is TGTGCCACCAGTGATTTGGGGTTGGGCGGGAGCTCCTACAATGAGCAGTTCTTC. It translates to CATSDLGLGGSSYNEQFF.

The chain carries TRBV10-3 and TRBJ1-5, with 7 bases fitting TRBD1. Germline values: CDR1 ENHRY, CDR2 SYGVKD. V trimming: 0 bases; J trimming: 3 bases; junction bases outside the gene matches: 2. The CDR3 has 15 amino acids. CDR3 sequence: CAISESGTVNQPQHF. As DNA, the CDR3 is TGTGCCATCAGTGAGTCCGGGACAGTCAATCAGCCCCAGCATTTT.

V and J are TRBV15 and TRBJ2-1; TRBD1 matches at 7 bases. In germline, CDR1 is LNHNV, CDR2 YYDKDF (reference sequence). This CDR3 comprises 17 residues. Trimming took 0 bases from V and 3 from J; bases not matched to a gene: 8. CDR3 DNA: TGTGCCACCAGCAGAGATAGGGACAGCCTACACTACAATGAGCAGTTCTTC. Translating gives CATSRDRDSLHYNEQFF.

The chain recombines TRBV10-2 with TRBJ2-7, with D possibly TRBD2 on 6 matching bases. Deletions cut 11 bases from V and 6 bases from J, with 26 bases between. The germline CDR1 and CDR2 sequences are WSHSY and SAAADI. This CDR3 comprises 15 residues. The CDR3 reads CARHPGLPMGGEQYF. CDR3 nucleotides: TGCGCCCGCCATCCGGGACTCCCTATGGGGGGCGAGCAGTACTTC.

This chain connects TRBV6-6 to TRBJ2-2; 10 bases fit TRBD1. J gave up 7 bases and V 8 bases, and 7 bases lay outside the gene matches. CDR3 length: 14 amino acids. From germline, CDR1 is MNHNY and CDR2 SVGAGI (reference sequence). CDR3 region: CASRGQGIHGELFF. In DNA, the CDR3 is TGTGCCAGCCGGGGACAGGGGATTCACGGGGAGCTGTTTTTT.

Only one count was recorded for this clone. This chain uses TRBV5-1 with TRBJ2-7; 8 nucleotides match TRBD2. The junction had 8 bases not matched to a gene; V was cut back by 4 bases and J by 2 bases. Per germline, CDR1 SGHRS and CDR2 YFSETQ. The CDR3 consists of 15 residues. The CDR3 DNA follows: TGCGCCAGCAGCCCGATCGGACTAGCCACCTACGAGCAGTACTTC. Its protein is CASSPIGLATYEQYF.

The chain employs TRBV6-1 and TRBJ2-5; possibly TRBD1 for D (6 bases). The CDR3 totals 14 residues. Germline CDR1 reads MNHNS; CDR2 reads SASEGT. V gave up 0 bases and J gave up 7 bases, with 12 bases separating them. CDR3 nucleotide sequence: TGTGCCAGCAGTGAAGCTGCCTTAGGGGGGACCCAGTACTTC. Protein sequence: CASSEAALGGTQYF.

This clone was observed once. This sequence joins TRBV11-2 and TRBJ1-2, with 9 bases matching TRBD1. Germline CDR1 SGHAT, CDR2 FQNNGV. This CDR3 is built from 15 residues. J gave up 1 base and V 6 bases, and 6 bases lay outside the gene matches. The CDR3 is CASRPTTGGNYGYTF. CDR3 bases: TGTGCCAGCAGACCAACGACAGGGGGTAACTATGGCTACACCTTC.

The count of this clone is one. Here the CDR3 DNA reads TGTGCCAGCAGCCCATACCTTGAGTTCACTGAAGCTTTCTTT. Translated, it gives CASSPYLEFTEAFF. The chain is built from TRBV3-1 (or the pseudogene TRBV3-2) and TRBJ1-1; D is uncertain. The length of the CDR3 is 14 residues. CDR1 is LGHDT, CDR2 YNNKEL, per germline (reference sequence). V was trimmed by 4 bases and J by 4 bases, leaving 13 bases between them.

This clone was counted between two and nine times. DNA for the CDR3: TGTGCCAGCAGCACCGAAGCGGGAGCTTTCTACGAGCAGTACTTC. This sequence encodes CASSTEAGAFYEQYF. The chain couples TRBV4-2 to TRBJ2-7, with 8 positions matching TRBD2. Per germline, CDR1 LGHNA and CDR2 YNFKEQ. The CDR3 is made up of 15 amino acids. Losses at the gene ends were 5 bases for V and 3 bases for J; bases not matched to a gene: 9.

The rearrangement links TRBV12-3 or TRBV12-4 to TRBJ2-5; D remains ambiguous. This CDR3 contains 13 residues. The V gene lost 3 bases and the J gene lost 1 base, with 6 bases spanning the gap. The CDR3: CASSLTRQETQYF. CDR3 bases: TGTGCCAGCAGTTTGACTCGCCAAGAGACCCAGTACTTC.

The chain has TRBV15 and TRBJ2-1; maybe TRBD2 (6 bases). Germline assignment: CDR1 LNHNV and CDR2 YYDKDF (reference sequence). The CDR3 runs 17 residues. V was trimmed by 2 bases and J by 6 bases, leaving 20 bases between them. CDR3 sequence (DNA): TGTGCCACCAGCAGAAACCGCGGGACCCACCTCTTCAATGAGCAGTTCTTC. Amino acids: CATSRNRGTHLFNEQFF. Supplemented by reference TRBV15 and TRBJ2-1, the full variable domain reads DAMVIQNPRYQVTQFGKPVTLSCSQTLNHNVMYWYQQKSSQAPKLLFHYYDKDFNNEADTPDNFQSRRPNTSFCFLDIRSPGLGDTAMYLCATSRNRGTHLFNEQFFGPGTRLTVL.

The CDR3 region is CASTLAGGRGEQFF. The CDR3 region has the DNA TGTGCCAGCACCCTAGCGGGAGGGCGCGGTGAGCAGTTCTTC. The chain has TRBV6-5 and TRBJ2-1, with 12 bases lining up with TRBD2. Germline lookup yields CDR1 MNHEY and CDR2 SVGAGI. The V and J ends lost 7 bases and 9 bases, in that order; junction bases with no gene match: 7. The CDR3 sequence is 14 residues long.

The chain uses TRBV10-3 and TRBJ1-3, with 7 nucleotides matching TRBD1. There are 16 residues in the CDR3. V gave up 6 bases and J gave up 0 bases; unmatched junction bases: 8. CDR1 is ENHRY and CDR2 is SYGVKD in the germline V gene. The CDR3 loop is CAISADRAHSGNTIYF. CDR3 DNA: TGTGCCATCAGCGCCGACAGGGCCCACTCTGGAAACACCATATATTTT.

J is TRBJ1-2 and V is TRBV18; D gene uncertain. Germline CDR1 KGHSH, CDR2 LQKENI. Trimming pared 5 bases from V and 4 bases from J, leaving 14 bases between. The CDR3 contains 14 residues. CDR3 region: CASSVNREAYGYTF. DNA for the CDR3: TGTGCCAGCTCAGTAAATCGGGAGGCCTATGGCTACACCTTC.

The chain joins TRBV29-1 to TRBJ2-7; TRBD2 agrees at 12 bases. The length of the CDR3 is 15 residues. In germline, CDR1 is SQVTM, CDR2 ANQGSEA. J gave up 0 bases and V 4 bases, and 4 bases lay outside the gene matches. The CDR3 DNA sequence: TGCAGCGTTGCCCTGACTAGCGGGAGCTCCTACGAGCAGTACTTC. Translation gives CSVALTSGSSYEQYF.

V is TRBV27 and J is TRBJ2-7, with 9 positions matching TRBD2. V shed 2 bases and J 7 bases; nucleotides not matched to a gene: 6. The V gene's germline CDR1 is MNHEY and CDR2 SMNVEV (reference sequence). The CDR3 extends over 14 amino acids. CDR3 DNA sequence: TGTGCCAGCAGTTTAACGCGGGAGGGAGGGGAGCAGTACTTC. This translates into CASSLTREGGEQYF.

The chain has TRBV19 and TRBJ2-5; D ambiguous. The CDR3 length is 14 residues. V dropped 4 bases and J dropped 4 bases, with 13 bases sitting between them. Germline lookup yields CDR1 LNHDA and CDR2 SQIVND (reference sequence). The chain's CDR3 is CASSTLESPETQYF. Here the CDR3 DNA reads TGTGCCAGTAGTACCCTAGAATCCCCAGAGACCCAGTACTTC.

This chain uses TRBV6-5 with TRBJ2-1; D is uncertain. V dropped 8 bases and J dropped 5 bases, with 13 bases sitting between them. The CDR3 consists of 13 residues. In germline, CDR1 is MNHEY, CDR2 SVGAGI. The CDR3: CASYGLANNEQFF. In DNA, the CDR3 is TGTGCCAGCTACGGGTTAGCCAACAATGAGCAGTTCTTC.

The chain employs TRBV5-4 and TRBJ2-1; 8 bases map to TRBD1. CDR1 and CDR2 from the germline V gene are SGHNT and YYREEE (reference sequence). J was trimmed by 7 bases and V by 4 bases; bases with no gene match: 7. This CDR3 contains 14 residues. CDR3 region: CASSPSGQDNEQFF. The CDR3 nucleotides are TGTGCCAGCAGCCCGTCGGGACAGGATAATGAGCAGTTCTTC.

The chain recombines TRBV5-1 with TRBJ1-1; D remains unclear. Trimming removed 4 bases at V and 11 bases at J, with 15 bases between. There are 12 residues in the CDR3. CDR1 and CDR2 (germline): SGHRS, YFSETQ. CDR3 region: CASSGGSQSAFF. The CDR3 DNA sequence: TGCGCCAGCAGCGGCGGGTCCCAATCGGCTTTCTTT.

In the case of this clone: At the DNA level, this CDR3 is encoded by other sequences in the same sample as well. This chain links TRBV10-2 with TRBJ1-1; TRBD1 aligns across 7 bases. With 9 bases clipped from V and 0 bases from J, the junction kept 4 bases outside the gene matches. CDR1 and CDR2 (germline): WSHSY, SAAADI. The CDR3 has 13 amino acids. CDR3 sequence reads: CASSGQLNTEAFF. The CDR3 DNA reads TGCGCCAGTTCGGGACAGTTGAACACTGAAGCTTTCTTT.